These 25 T cell receptor beta chains originate from one sample sequenced in a study of tumor-infiltrating lymphocytes in primary liver carcinoma. Researchers generated TCR beta cDNA from 500 to 600 ng of total RNA, relying on a constant-region primer. Investigators got TCR beta libraries out of three nested multiplex PCR rounds, done with slightly modified ARM-PCR. TRBV1-TRBV30 forward primers and a C-beta reverse primer were used in the first two PCR rounds, which each ran for about 10 cycles. Each CDR3 protein is one row after TCRdb ran MiXCR on the multiplex PCR reads. The data show approximately 310,000 distinct CDR3 sequences, less than 75% seen once. Germline DNA was extracted too, while blood RNA derived from unsorted whole blood. Material for sequencing was peripheral blood. The receptor set was obtained from a man aged 35 to 55 with primary liver carcinoma and hepatitis B virus infection.

With regard to this clonotype: Just one base apart from a much larger clone, this may be a read error. Given the absence of the conserved phenylalanine or tryptophan at the CDR3 end, a read error is likely. The rearrangement links TRBV29-1 to TRBJ2-1; 8 nucleotides line up with TRBD1. With V trimmed by 6 bases and J by 7 bases, 11 bases remained unmatched. The CDR3 is 14 residues long. From germline, CDR1 is SQVTM and CDR2 ANQGSEA. The CDR3 bases are TGCAGCGTATCACAGGGGGTCTCGAATAATGAGCAGTTCCTC. It translates to CSVSQGVSNNEQFL.

The V call is TRBV12-5, the J call TRBJ2-1; TRBD2 is a possible D gene (5 bases). Germline lookup yields CDR1 LGHNT and CDR2 FRNRAP. Between the trimmed V and J ends, which lost 2 bases and 7 bases, there was a span of 15 bases. The CDR3 has 15 residues. The CDR3 sequence: CASGLMGEGINEQFF. Written as DNA, the CDR3 is TGTGCTAGTGGTTTGATGGGAGAGGGAATTAATGAGCAGTTCTTC.

To note about this clonotype: The conserved phenylalanine or tryptophan normally closing the CDR3 is absent here, so this likely arose from a read error. J is TRBJ2-1 and V is TRBV5-6; no reliable D call. V lost 4 bases and J lost 8, with 13 bases in between. Germline CDR1 reads SGHDT; CDR2 reads YYEEEE. This CDR3 comprises 13 residues. The CDR3 nucleotides are TGTGCCAGCAGCGCCCCGCCCACCGATGAGCAGTTCTCC. Translating it yields CASSAPPTDEQFS.

Remarks on this clonotype: The junction and the germline gene differ at one end; a read error may be behind it. V and J are TRBV11-1 and TRBJ2-7, with D perhaps TRBD1 or TRBD2 (6 bases each). The CDR3 sequence is 11 residues long. CDR1 and CDR2 from the germline V gene are SGHAT and FQDESV (reference sequence). The CDR3 DNA reads as TGTGCCAGCAACCTGGGGGGCGAGCAATACTTC. This codes for CASNLGGEQYF.

Turning to this clonotype: A single base separates this from a much larger clone, so it may be a read error. The DNA for the CDR3 is TGTACCAGCAGTGAAACAGGGGACTATGGCTACACCTTC. This translates into CTSSETGDYGYTF. This chain connects TRBV6-6 to TRBJ1-2, with 7 positions matching TRBD1. The CDR3 extends over 13 amino acids. The germline V gene has CDR1 MNHNY and CDR2 SVGAGI (reference sequence).

For this clonotype: A much larger clonotype is one base distant, so this may be a read error. This chain connects TRBV4-1 to TRBJ1-6; TRBD1 matches at 11 bases. This CDR3 comprises 16 residues. CDR1 and CDR2 (germline): MGHRA, YSYEKL. The CDR3 reads CASSRGQGARDSALHF. The CDR3 DNA follows: TGCGCCAGCAGCCGAGGACAGGGGGCCCGTGATTCAGCCCTCCACTTT.

Of note for this clonotype: A clone one base away is much larger, so this may be a read error. The chain uses TRBV4-1 and TRBJ2-5, with a possible D match to TRBD1 (6 bases). The length of the CDR3 is 14 residues. Germline assignment: CDR1 MGHRA and CDR2 YSYEKL. Trimming cost V 0 bases and J 7 bases, with 12 bases left between them. CDR3 sequence (DNA): TGCGCCAGCAGCCAAGAGCAGGGGCGGGCGACCCAGTACTTC. Translated: CASSQEQGRATQYF.

Remarks on this clonotype: The conserved phenylalanine or tryptophan normally closing the CDR3 is absent here, so this likely arose from a read error. CDR3 DNA sequence: TGTGCCAGCAGCTTCACCCCGCGGGGACAGGGACCTTCCTACAATGAGCAGTTCCTC. Amino acid sequence: CASSFTPRGQGPSYNEQFL. This chain connects TRBV11-2 to TRBJ2-1; 9 nucleotides align to TRBD1. The CDR3 is 19 residues long. The V gene's germline CDR1 is SGHAT and CDR2 FQNNGV. V was clipped by 3 bases and J by 1 base; unmatched bases: 13.

In its sample, this clonotype was seen once. A read error may explain this, as a much larger clone is one base away. The chain employs TRBV24-1 and TRBJ2-5, with TRBD2 as a possible D gene (5 bases). Looked up from germline, CDR1 is KGHDR and CDR2 is SFDVKD. This CDR3 contains 14 residues. Trimming removed 3 bases from V and 7 bases from J, with 14 bases in between. The CDR3 nucleotides are TGTGCCACCAGTGATCCTAATCCTGGAGGGACCCAGTACTTC. Residues: CATSDPNPGGTQYF.

The rearrangement links TRBV19 to TRBJ2-3, with D tentatively TRBD1 or TRBD2 (5 bases each). Deletions cut 8 bases from V and 0 bases from J, with 12 bases between. Germline lookup yields CDR1 LNHDA and CDR2 SQIVND (reference sequence). This CDR3 is built from 14 residues. CDR3 nucleotides: TGTGCCAGTGGTCTATGGGGGAGCACAGATACGCAGTATTTT. This encodes CASGLWGSTDTQYF.

Turning to this clonotype: A much larger clonotype is one base distant, so this may be a read error. The rearrangement uses TRBV29-1 and TRBJ2-3; D may be TRBD1 (6 bases). CDR1 SQVTM and CDR2 ANQGSEA come from the germline V gene. V lost 8 bases, J lost 0 bases, and 18 bases lay in between. The length of the CDR3 is 15 residues. CDR3 in DNA: TGCAGCTTAGGACGGGACACTACTAGCACAGATACGCAGTATTTT. Residues: CSLGRDTTSTDTQYF.

The CDR3 nucleotides are TGTGCCAGCAGATCGATCCTCGGGATTAGCGGGAGAGGTGGGGAGCTGTTTTTT. This gives the protein CASRSILGISGRGGELFF. This chain links TRBV6-5 with TRBJ2-2; 9 bases line up with TRBD2. The germline V gene has CDR1 MNHEY and CDR2 SVGAGI. Germline trimming cut 6 bases from V and 8 bases from J; bases unmatched to any gene: 19. CDR3 length: 18 residues.

About this clonotype itself: Given a much more abundant clone one base away, this may be a read error. The chain links TRBV6-6 to TRBJ2-1; either TRBD1 or TRBD2 may supply D (6 bases each). Germline V gene data show CDR1 as MNHNY and CDR2 as SVGAGI (reference sequence). CDR3 length: 15 amino acids. In DNA, the CDR3 is TGTGCCAGCAGTTACGCCCCTGGAGGGGGTAATGAGCAGTTATTC. Protein product: CASSYAPGGGNEQLF.

This clonotype appeared a few times. In this CDR3 the conserved last residue, phenylalanine or tryptophan, is missing, so a read error is likely. V usage is TRBV29-1 and J usage is TRBJ2-1; D call uncertain. Germline assignment: CDR1 SQVTM and CDR2 ANQGSEA. The CDR3 runs 10 residues. The V end lost 6 bases, the J end lost 5 bases, and 5 bases lay between the germline ends. The CDR3 DNA sequence: TGCAGCGTGGCCCACAATGAGCAGTTCTTA. This codes for CSVAHNEQFL.

Of note for this clonotype: With a much larger clone just one base away, this may be a read error. The chain joins TRBV12-3 or TRBV12-4 to TRBJ1-5; D possibly corresponds to TRBD1 (5 bases). This CDR3 spans 13 amino acids. The V end lost 6 bases, the J end lost 11 bases, and 17 bases lay between the germline ends. CDR3 residues: CASSGGVPVSQHF. The CDR3 region has the DNA TGTGCCAGCAGCGGAGGGGTCCCTGTGTCCCAGCATTTT.

The chain uses TRBV7-9 and TRBJ2-3, with D maybe TRBD2 (5 bases). The CDR3 has 17 residues. Germline V gene sequence: CDR1 SEHNR, CDR2 FQNEAQ (reference sequence). Trimming removed 4 bases at V and 0 bases at J, with 17 bases between. For the CDR3, the DNA is TGTGCCAGCAGCTCCATCCGGGGTCCGGCTAGCACAGATACGCAGTATTTT. Translating gives CASSSIRGPASTDTQYF.

This clonotype has a count of ten or more. The V call is TRBV6-5, the J call TRBJ1-2, with D hard to call. V lost 11 bases to trimming and J lost 3 bases, with 13 bases between them. The CDR3 extends over 12 amino acids. The germline V gene has CDR1 MNHEY and CDR2 SVGAGI. CDR3 region: CAAGLPDYGYTF. The DNA for the CDR3 is TGTGCCGCTGGGCTGCCGGACTATGGCTACACCTTC.

As regards this clonotype: One end of the junction fails to match germline, which may point to a read error. The chain joins TRBV29-1 to TRBJ1-6; D remains ambiguous. CDR1 and CDR2 from the germline V gene are SQVTM and ANQGSEA. This CDR3 spans 13 amino acids. The CDR3 region is CSAYFSGVSPLQF. The CDR3 DNA reads TGCAGCGCCTACTTCTCGGGCGTTTCACCCCTCCAATTT. The full variable domain, with the rest looked up from reference TRBV29-1 and TRBJ1-6, is SAVISQKPSRDICQRGTSLTIQCQVDSQVTMMFWYRQQPGQSLTLIATANQGSEATYESGFVIDKFPISRPNLTFSTLTVSNMSPEDSSIYLCSAYFSGVSPLQFGNGTRLTVT.

This clonotype was seen a handful of times. Written as DNA, the CDR3 is TGTGCCAGCAGCTTGCAGGGAAATAGCAATCAGCCCCAGCATTTT. Its translation: CASSLQGNSNQPQHF. The rearrangement joins TRBV5-5 to TRBJ1-5; D may be TRBD1 (5 bases). Germline V lookup: CDR1 SGHKS, CDR2 YYEKEE (reference sequence). The CDR3 sequence is 15 residues long. Trimming cost V 1 base and J 0 bases, with 8 bases left between them.

The chain has TRBV6-5 and TRBJ2-7; D tentatively reads TRBD1 or TRBD2 (6 bases each). V dropped 4 bases and J dropped 2 bases, with 15 bases sitting between them. The CDR3 has 15 residues. Germline CDR1 reads MNHEY; CDR2 reads SVGAGI. CDR3 in amino acids: CASSFGTRGPYEQYF. CDR3 DNA sequence: TGTGCCAGCAGTTTTGGGACCCGGGGGCCCTACGAGCAGTACTTC.

Points on this clonotype: One junction end does not reproduce the germline sequence, and a read error may be involved. The J gene is TRBJ1-1, the V gene TRBV11-2; no definite D call. The CDR3 extends over 13 amino acids. The germline gives CDR1 SGHAT, CDR2 FQNNGV. The CDR3 DNA follows: TGTGCCAGCAGCCAATCATACGGGGTGGAAGCTTCCTTT. Its protein product is CASSQSYGVEASF. Full variable domain (remainder filled in from reference TRBV11-2 and TRBJ1-1): EAGVAQSPRYKIIEKRQSVAFWCNPISGHATLYWYQQILGQGPKLLIQFQNNGVVDDSQLPKDRFSAERLKGVDSTLKIQPAKLEDSAVYLCASSQSYGVEASFGQGTRLTVV.

This clonotype showed up just a few times. V and J are TRBV14 and TRBJ2-7; D uncertain. Germline CDR1 SGHDN, CDR2 FVKESK. The CDR3 totals 13 residues. The ends were cut back, 1 base at V and 7 bases at J, with 11 bases in the middle. The chain's CDR3 is CASSQVVFEEQYF. For the CDR3, the DNA is TGTGCCAGCAGCCAAGTCGTATTCGAGGAGCAGTACTTC.

By frequency in the sample, this clonotype is medium-sized (0.01 to 0.1%). In DNA form, the CDR3 reads TGTGCCAGCAGCCCGGGACTATACAATGAGCAGTTCTTC. Its protein product is CASSPGLYNEQFF. V usage is TRBV11-1 and J usage is TRBJ2-1, with 7 bases that match TRBD2. This CDR3 has 13 residues. From germline, CDR1 is SGHAT and CDR2 FQDESV (reference sequence). V lost 5 bases, J lost 4 bases, and 2 bases stayed unmatched.

Note on this clonotype: At one end the junction does not follow the germline gene, possibly because of a read error. This chain uses TRBV5-1 with TRBJ2-5; D unclear. The germline V gene encodes CDR1 SGHRS and CDR2 YFSETQ. CDR3 length: 13 amino acids. CDR3 DNA: TGCGCCAGCAGTGAATTGGGATCGGAGACCCAGTATTTC. This codes for CASSELGSETQYF.

Note on this clonotype: The junction and the germline gene differ at one end; a read error may be behind it. The chain links TRBV6-2 or TRBV6-3 to TRBJ2-7; D may be TRBD2 (5 bases). Per the germline V gene, CDR1 is MNHEY and CDR2 is SVGEGT. CDR3 size: 19 residues. In DNA, the CDR3 is TGTGCCAGAAGTTCCCTTCAAAGGCCTGGGGAGACATCGTTCTACGAGCAGTACTTC. This codes for CARSSLQRPGETSFYEQYF.